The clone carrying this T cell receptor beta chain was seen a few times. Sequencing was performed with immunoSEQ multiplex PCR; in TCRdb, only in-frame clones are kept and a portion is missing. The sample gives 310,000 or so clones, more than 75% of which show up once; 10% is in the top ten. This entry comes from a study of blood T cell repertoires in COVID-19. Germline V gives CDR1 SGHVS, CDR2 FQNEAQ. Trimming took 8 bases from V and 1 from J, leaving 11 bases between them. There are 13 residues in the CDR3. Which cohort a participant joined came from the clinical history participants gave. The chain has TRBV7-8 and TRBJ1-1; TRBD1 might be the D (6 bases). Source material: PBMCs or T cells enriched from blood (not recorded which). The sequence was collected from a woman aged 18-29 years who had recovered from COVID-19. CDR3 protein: CASFQQGNTEAFF. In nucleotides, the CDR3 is TGTGCCAGCTTCCAACAGGGGAACACTGAAGCTTTCTTT.